This T cell receptor beta chain came from a study of T cell repertoires in cytomegalovirus infection. Study summary: Newly reported HLA-C-restricted and thoroughly characterized HLA-B-restricted CMV epitopes were employed. Through public TCR beta signatures, both CMV infection and matching HLA type were indicated.

Study-wide points: In two of eight donors, the top clonotype was HLA-C-restricted CMV-specific. Carriage of CMV together with the relevant HLA was identifiable through cumulative public TCR beta family frequency.

The CDR3 is made up of 16 amino acids. Germline V gene sequence: CDR1 LGHNA, CDR2 YSLEER. V was pared by 0 bases and J by 0 bases, with 8 bases between. Details on this clonotype: Its antigen is undetermined.

TCRdb called the reads again in MiXCR, with one record for every CDR3 protein. This table holds 830,000 or so distinct CDR3 sequences, over 25% found once. The TCR comes from a human donor in good health (CMV status not recorded). Some clones in this sample may be carry-over from other donors' samples. V and J are TRBV4-3 and TRBJ1-4, with D unresolved. The input for sequencing was cultured CD8+ T cells from PBMCs, taken from culture after CMV antigen stimulation. The CDR3 protein is CASSQDRSATNEKLFF. As DNA, the CDR3 is TGCGCCAGCAGCCAAGATAGGTCGGCAACTAATGAAAAACTGTTTTTT.